What follows describes a single TCR beta chain. Only in-frame clones appear in the TCRdb table, and some are missing; sequencing was by immunoSEQ multiplex PCR. The table has approximately 97,000 clones, 85% to 95% seen once. This CDR3 spans 15 amino acids. Per germline, CDR1 SGHTS and CDR2 YDEGEE. The ends were cut back, 0 bases at V and 2 bases at J, with 10 bases in the middle. The entry originates in a study of cytomegalovirus exposure and HLA in healthy donors. The sequencing sample was made of PBMCs. The source of this sequence is a woman aged 25 to 39 in good health and CMV-seropositive. This chain joins TRBV5-8 and TRBJ2-3; D possibly corresponds to TRBD1 (6 bases). The CDR3 loop reads CASSLVQGLTDTQYF. DNA of the CDR3: TGTGCCAGCAGCTTGGTTCAGGGGCTCACAGATACGCAGTATTTT. The full variable domain, rest sourced from reference TRBV5-8 and TRBJ2-3, is EAGVTQSPTHLIKTRGQQATLRCSPISGHTSVYWYQQALGLGLQFLLWYDEGEERNRGNFPPRFSGRQFPNYSSELNVNALELEDSALYLCASSLVQGLTDTQYFGPGTRLTVL.